A selection of T cell receptor beta chains follows, all from one sample in a study of cytomegalovirus exposure and HLA in healthy donors. Sequencing used immunoSEQ multiplex PCR; TCRdb keeps in-frame clones, though not all of them. Seen here are approximately 38,000 clones, roughly 64% observed once, and the top ten hold 18%. Sequencing was performed on PBMCs. Receptor source: a man aged 50-60 years in good health and CMV-seropositive. CDR3s include the opening cysteine and the closing phenylalanine or tryptophan. The order of the fields is CDR3 DNA, CDR3 protein, D gene, V gene, clone size, J gene. The D gene is left open where the match is weak. Not every row has a clone size; where given, it reads once, few, many or a size class.

TGTGCCAGTGGTCTCCGGGTCCTCAATCAGCCCCAGCATTTT	CASGLRVLNQPQHF	-	TRBV19	-	TRBJ1-5
TGTGCCAGTAGCTGGGAACGGCGGGGCTATGGCTACACCTTC	CASSWERRGYGYTF	-	TRBV19	-	TRBJ1-2
TGTGCCAGCAGCTTAGGGGGGGGGCCGCAAGAGACCCAGTACTTC	CASSLGGGPQETQYF	-	TRBV11-2	once	TRBJ2-5
TGTGCCAGCAGCTTGGCCGGTAGCGGGGATCCTGGAAACACCATATATTTT	CASSLAGSGDPGNTIYF	-	TRBV5-4	-	TRBJ1-3
TGCGCCAGCAGCGCGACAGGGGTCCTCTATAGCAATCAGCCCCAGCATTTT	CASSATGVLYSNQPQHF	TRBD1	TRBV4-1	-	TRBJ1-5
TGTGCCAGCAGCCCCAGACAGGGCAGCGAAAAACTGTTTTTT	CASSPRQGSEKLFF	TRBD1	TRBV7-2	-	TRBJ1-4
TGTGCCAGCTTACTGGTGGGGGGGGGCTTAGGTACGCAGTATTTT	CASLLVGGGLGTQYF	-	TRBV7-2	once	TRBJ2-3
TGTGCCAGCAGCGGAGATCGGGACAGGGGGCCCTCCGGGGAGCTGTTTTTT	CASSGDRDRGPSGELFF	TRBD1	TRBV2	-	TRBJ2-2
TGTGCCAGCAGCACCAGACAGGGGACAGATACGCAGTATTTT	CASSTRQGTDTQYF	TRBD1	TRBV7-2	-	TRBJ2-3
TGTGCCAGCAGTATTCAGGGGATGGGTGGCTACACCTTC	CASSIQGMGGYTF	-	TRBV5-4	-	TRBJ1-2
TGTGCCAGCAGTGACCCCAGGCCGTTGATGGGTACGCAGTATTTT	CASSDPRPLMGTQYF	-	TRBV6-4	-	TRBJ2-3
TGTGCCAGCAGCCCTCGACTAGCGGGGGTCGACGCGAATGAGCAGTTCTTC	CASSPRLAGVDANEQFF	TRBD2	TRBV2	-	TRBJ2-1
TGTGCCAGCAGCAGGGGGTGGGGGGAAAAACTGTTTTTT	CASSRGWGEKLFF	-	TRBV7-2	once	TRBJ1-4
TGTGCCAGCAGCGTAGGATCGGGACAGTACAATGAGCAGTTCTTC	CASSVGSGQYNEQFF	TRBD1	TRBV9	once	TRBJ2-1
TGTGCCAGCAGCTTAGCCCAGGGGGGCAATGAGCAGTTCTTC	CASSLAQGGNEQFF	-	TRBV7-2	-	TRBJ2-1
TGTGCCAGCAGCTTCGCGGGGGGCAATGAGCAGTTCTTC	CASSFAGGNEQFF	TRBD2	TRBV11-2	-	TRBJ2-1
TGTGCCAGCAGTATCATTCGTTCAGGGCCGGCTGAAGCTTTCTTT	CASSIIRSGPAEAFF	-	TRBV6-1	-	TRBJ1-1
TGTGCCAGCAGCTCAACAGGGGTGAACACTGAAGCTTTCTTT	CASSSTGVNTEAFF	TRBD1	TRBV7-9	few	TRBJ1-1
TGTGCCAGCAGCGTCGGACAGGGGGACGACGAGCAGTACTTC	CASSVGQGDDEQYF	TRBD1	TRBV5-8	-	TRBJ2-7
TGTGCCAGCAGCTTTTTTGGGCGGACAAACTACGACTATGGCTACACCTTC	CASSFFGRTNYDYGYTF	-	TRBV5-6	-	TRBJ1-2
TGTGCCAGCAGCCAAAGGGGGTCGTACCAAGAGACCCAGTACTTC	CASSQRGSYQETQYF	-	TRBV5-4	-	TRBJ2-5
TGTGCCAGCAGCCAAGTCGGGGATGGCTACACCTTC	CASSQVGDGYTF	-	TRBV4-2	few	TRBJ1-2
TGCGCCAGCAGCCAAGAGCCGGGACAGGGCCCCACCGGCTATGGCTACACCTTC	CASSQEPGQGPTGYGYTF	TRBD1	TRBV4-3	-	TRBJ1-2
TGTGCCAGCAGTTTAAGACAGGGTGATTCACCCCTCCACTTT	CASSLRQGDSPLHF	TRBD1	TRBV28	-	TRBJ1-6
TGTGCCAGCACGCAGAACTACGAGCAGTACTTC	CASTQNYEQYF	-	TRBV28	-	TRBJ2-7
TGTGCCAGCAGTTTACTGAATGAAAAACTGTTTTTT	CASSLLNEKLFF	-	TRBV28	-	TRBJ1-4
TGTGCCAGCAGCCCCCAGGGTAATACTGAAGCTTTCTTT	CASSPQGNTEAFF	-	TRBV7-3	-	TRBJ1-1
TGCAGCACCAGACAGGGGAGTCAGCCCCAGCATTTT	CSTRQGSQPQHF	TRBD1	TRBV29-1	-	TRBJ1-5
TGTGCCAGCAGCTTCGACAGGGGCCAAGAGACCCAGTACTTC	CASSFDRGQETQYF	TRBD1	TRBV5-5	few	TRBJ2-5
TGCGCCAGCAGCTTGCGGCCGGGACAGGGGGCCGTAAATGGGGGCTACACCTTC	CASSLRPGQGAVNGGYTF	TRBD1	TRBV5-1	-	TRBJ1-2